One sample yielded the 32 T cell receptor beta chains listed below, sequenced in a study of shared clonotypes between healthy human individuals. Generated by immunoSEQ multiplex PCR, the TCRdb table keeps only in-frame clones and is missing some. Of 600,000 to 750,000 clones in the sample, less than 95% were seen once. Sequencing was carried out using memory CD8+ T cells from PBMCs. Subset: CD45RO+ cells pooled with CCR7-negative TemRA cells. Receptor source: a man aged 18 to 35 in good health. Some clones in this sample may be carry-over from other donors' samples.

The chain combines TRBV6-5 with TRBJ2-2; D remains ambiguous. The CDR3 loop spans 13 amino acids. Germline CDR1 and CDR2: MNHEY and SVGAGI. Trimming shortened V by 6 bases and J by 6 bases, and 11 bases separated the two germline ends. The CDR3 reads CASSSLGAGELFF. As DNA, the CDR3 is TGTGCCAGCAGCTCCCTCGGAGCCGGGGAGCTGTTTTTT.

This chain joins TRBV29-1 and TRBJ1-5; a possible D gene is TRBD1 (5 bases). Trimming cost V 7 bases and J 1 base, with 11 bases left between them. The CDR3 is 13 amino acids. From germline, CDR1 is SQVTM and CDR2 ANQGSEA. DNA of the CDR3: TGCAGCGCCCTCTGGGACAGCAATCAGCCCCAGCATTTT. Protein product: CSALWDSNQPQHF.

V gene TRBV28 combines with J gene TRBJ1-1; D uncertain. The CDR3 extends over 15 amino acids. Germline CDR1 is MDHEN and CDR2 is SYDVKM. The V and J ends lost 2 bases and 13 bases respectively, with 23 bases between them. CDR3 residues: CASSLGRGYLEESFF. The CDR3 nucleotides read TGTGCCAGCAGTTTAGGTCGGGGATACCTGGAAGAGAGTTTCTTT.

This chain joins TRBV2 and TRBJ2-2; D call uncertain. Germline values: CDR1 SNHLY, CDR2 FYNNEI. Trimming took off 3 bases at V and 6 bases at J, with 5 bases between the two ends. The CDR3 has 12 residues. The CDR3 coding sequence is TGTGCCAGCAGTGACCAGGCCGGGGAGCTGTTTTTT. As protein: CASSDQAGELFF.

This chain joins TRBV4-1 and TRBJ2-3; tentatively, D is TRBD1 or TRBD2 (5 bases each). Germline lookup yields CDR1 MGHRA and CDR2 YSYEKL. V was pared by 0 bases and J by 6 bases, with 10 bases between. The CDR3 length is 14 residues. CDR3 sequence reads: CASSQEWGSDTQYF. CDR3 nucleotides: TGCGCCAGCAGCCAAGAATGGGGGTCGGATACGCAGTATTTT.

In nucleotides, the CDR3 is TGTGCCAGCGCCGACCTCGGCGAGCGAACGCAGTATTTT. This encodes CASADLGERTQYF. The gene calls are TRBV13 and TRBJ2-3; D is unresolved. Germline-derived CDR1 and CDR2 are PRHDT and FYEKMQ (reference sequence). V dropped 8 bases and J dropped 9 bases, with 18 bases sitting between them. The CDR3 length is 13 residues.

This clone has just one count. J is TRBJ2-1 and V is TRBV11-2; possibly TRBD2 for D (6 bases). Looked up from germline, CDR1 is SGHAT and CDR2 is FQNNGV. The CDR3 sequence is 13 residues long. V was pared by 5 bases and J by 9 bases, with 14 bases between. Written as DNA, the CDR3 is TGTGCCAGCAGCCCGGACTATTCCGGTGAGCAGTTCTTC. This codes for CASSPDYSGEQFF.

The J gene is TRBJ2-5, the V gene TRBV7-8; 12 bases line up with TRBD2. This CDR3 spans 17 amino acids. V was pared by 4 bases and J by 1 base, with 7 bases of the junction left unmatched. The germline V gene encodes CDR1 SGHVS and CDR2 FQNEAQ. In DNA form, the CDR3 reads TGTGCCAGCAGCTGGGGACTAGCGGGCCGCATCCAAGAGACCCAGTACTTC. Translation: CASSWGLAGRIQETQYF.

This chain connects TRBV27 to TRBJ2-1, with TRBD1 as a possible D gene (6 bases). Deletions cut 4 bases from V and 6 bases from J, with 13 bases between. Germline V gene data show CDR1 as MNHEY and CDR2 as SMNVEV (reference sequence). The CDR3 contains 14 residues. The CDR3 region is CASSSTRGSNEQFF. The CDR3 nucleotides are TGTGCCAGCAGTTCCACTAGGGGGAGCAATGAGCAGTTCTTC.

The chain recombines TRBV7-9 with TRBJ1-5, with no clear D. CDR1 is SEHNR and CDR2 is FQNEAQ in the germline V gene (reference sequence). The CDR3 runs 17 residues. Trimming cost V 5 bases and J 0 bases, with 17 bases left between them. This CDR3 is CASSSDMEYDSNQPQHF. CDR3 DNA: TGTGCCAGCAGCAGTGACATGGAGTACGATAGCAATCAGCCCCAGCATTTT.

The V gene is TRBV4-3, the J gene TRBJ2-5, with 8 bases that match TRBD2. The closer fit of TRBJ2-7 to the DNA end suggests the J call may be wrong. Germline CDR1 is LGHNA and CDR2 is YSLEER. This CDR3 region has 16 residues. CDR3: CASSPLTGGTFYEQYF. In nucleotides, the CDR3 is TGCGCCAGCAGCCCGTTAACGGGAGGGACCTTCTACGAGCAGTACTTC.

Only a few counts were recorded for this clone. This chain links TRBV11-2 with TRBJ2-6, with D unclear. Germline V gene lookup returns CDR1 SGHAT and CDR2 FQNNGV. The CDR3 length is 18 residues. V gave up 5 bases and J gave up 2 bases, with 19 bases separating them. The CDR3 sequence: CASSARGVPLTGANVLTF. CDR3 nucleotide sequence: TGTGCCAGCAGCGCCCGTGGGGTGCCTCTTACTGGGGCCAACGTCCTGACTTTC. Complete variable domain (other parts from reference TRBV11-2 and TRBJ2-6): EAGVAQSPRYKIIEKRQSVAFWCNPISGHATLYWYQQILGQGPKLLIQFQNNGVVDDSQLPKDRFSAERLKGVDSTLKIQPAKLEDSAVYLCASSARGVPLTGANVLTFGAGSRLTVL.

V is TRBV27 and J is TRBJ2-1, with D possibly matching TRBD2 (5 bases). The germline gives CDR1 MNHEY, CDR2 SMNVEV (reference sequence). V was shortened by 7 bases and J by 0 bases, with 13 bases between the two germline ends. This CDR3 has 15 residues. In DNA, the CDR3 is TGTGCCAGCACTACTTCACGGGACTCCTACAATGAGCAGTTCTTC. Its translation is CASTTSRDSYNEQFF.

This chain uses TRBV6-6 with TRBJ1-4; D is ambiguous. V was cut by 4 bases and J by 8 bases, with 8 bases left in between. The CDR3 covers 12 residues. Germline values: CDR1 MNHNY, CDR2 SVGAGI (reference sequence). This chain's CDR3 is CASSFLQEKLFF. In DNA form, the CDR3 reads TGTGCCAGCAGTTTCTTACAGGAAAAACTGTTTTTT.

This clone has just a few counts. Other DNA variants within this sample encode the same CDR3. The chain joins TRBV15 to TRBJ1-5, with 11 bases lining up with TRBD1. The germline CDR1 and CDR2 sequences are LNHNV and YYDKDF (reference sequence). The CDR3 has 17 amino acids. The V and J ends lost 0 bases and 6 bases, in that order; junction bases with no gene match: 7. CDR3 residues: CATSRDLGTGGSQPQHF. The CDR3, as DNA: TGTGCCACCAGCAGAGACCTCGGGACAGGGGGGAGTCAGCCCCAGCATTTT.

The chain's CDR3 is CASSKTQRQDTEAFF. CDR3 nucleotides: TGCGCCAGCAGCAAAACGCAGCGGCAAGACACTGAAGCTTTCTTT. The rearrangement links TRBV5-1 to TRBJ1-1; no definite D call. The V end was cut by 4 bases, the J end by 3 bases, with 16 bases between. The CDR3 sequence is 15 residues long. Germline V lookup: CDR1 SGHRS, CDR2 YFSETQ.

This rearrangement joins TRBV5-6 to TRBJ2-5; D may be TRBD2 (5 bases). V gave up 3 bases and J gave up 1 base, with 13 bases separating them. CDR3 length equals 15 residues. Germline CDR1 and CDR2: SGHDT and YYEEEE. CDR3 coding DNA: TGTGCCAGCAGCTCCAGCCCGGGATCCCAAGAGACCCAGTACTTC. Amino acid sequence: CASSSSPGSQETQYF. Complete variable domain (other parts from reference TRBV5-6 and TRBJ2-5): DAGVTQSPTHLIKTRGQQVTLRCSPKSGHDTVSWYQQALGQGPQFIFQYYEEEERQRGNFPDRFSGHQFPNYSSELNVNALLLGDSALYLCASSSSPGSQETQYFGPGTRLLVL.

Remarks on this clone: A much larger clone lies one base from this, so it may be a read error. V and J are TRBV7-9 and TRBJ2-7, with D hard to call. In germline, CDR1 is SEHNR, CDR2 FQNEAQ (reference sequence). The CDR3 has 11 amino acids. V was shortened by 1 base and J by 5 bases, with 3 bases between the two germline ends. The CDR3, as DNA: TGTGCCAGCAGCTTAGACCACGAGCAGTACTTC. Translation: CASSLDHEQYF.

This chain joins TRBV4-1 and TRBJ2-7; 10 nucleotides line up with TRBD1. After removal of 4 bases from V and 4 bases from J, the junction contained 7 bases not matched to a gene. From germline, CDR1 is MGHRA and CDR2 YSYEKL. The CDR3 is 15 residues long. The CDR3 is CASSPRQGALYEQYF. The CDR3 coding sequence is TGCGCCAGCAGCCCGCGACAGGGGGCCTTATACGAGCAGTACTTC.

This clone appeared a few times. The V gene is TRBV6-1, the J gene TRBJ1-2; D is unresolved. CDR1 is MNHNS, CDR2 SASEGT, per germline. This CDR3 has 15 residues. V was trimmed by 1 base and J by 5 bases, leaving 14 bases between them. CDR3 DNA sequence: TGTGCCAGCAGTGAAGGTCGAGGGCTAGAGTATGGCTACACCTTC. Encoded protein: CASSEGRGLEYGYTF.

The V gene is TRBV27, the J gene TRBJ2-1, with 9 bases that match TRBD2. V lost 3 bases and J lost 4; bases outside the gene matches: 4. This CDR3 has 15 residues. In germline, CDR1 is MNHEY, CDR2 SMNVEV (reference sequence). CDR3 sequence (DNA): TGTGCCAGCAGTTTTCACCTAGCGGGGTACAATGAGCAGTTCTTC. Amino acids: CASSFHLAGYNEQFF.

This clone was observed once. Here the CDR3 reads CASSPVAGGVGYEQYF. The CDR3 DNA is TGCGCCAGCAGCCCGGTAGCGGGAGGAGTCGGCTACGAGCAGTACTTC. V is TRBV5-1 and J is TRBJ2-7; 10 nucleotides agree with TRBD2. J gave up 3 bases and V 4 bases, and 10 bases lay outside the gene matches. This CDR3 region has 16 residues. Germline V CDR1 and CDR2: SGHRS, YFSETQ.

V is TRBV6-5 and J is TRBJ2-7; TRBD1 agrees at 9 bases. The CDR3 totals 13 residues. The V and J ends lost 4 bases and 3 bases, in that order; junction bases with no gene match: 1. Germline lookup yields CDR1 MNHEY and CDR2 SVGAGI. This CDR3 reads CASSWGQGYEQYF. The CDR3 DNA reads as TGTGCCAGCAGTTGGGGACAGGGCTACGAGCAGTACTTC.

Regarding this clone: The sample has other DNA sequences that encode this CDR3 too. The chain recombines TRBV6-4 with TRBJ2-1, with D possibly TRBD2 on 6 matching bases. Germline assignment: CDR1 MRHNA and CDR2 SNTAGT. Trimming stripped 3 bases from V and 4 bases from J, with 13 bases between. There are 15 residues in the CDR3. The DNA for the CDR3 is TGTGCCAGCAGTGAAACAAGCGGGTCGTACAATGAGCAGTTCTTC. The encoded protein is CASSETSGSYNEQFF.

The chain links TRBV27 to TRBJ2-7; TRBD1 matches at 7 bases. Looked up from germline, CDR1 is MNHEY and CDR2 is SMNVEV (reference sequence). J lost 2 bases, V lost 5 bases, and 12 bases had no gene match. CDR3 length: 16 residues. This CDR3 is CASSTPHRGPPYEQYF. The DNA of the CDR3 is TGTGCCAGCAGTACTCCCCACAGGGGTCCCCCCTACGAGCAGTACTTC.

V is TRBV6-1 and J is TRBJ1-2; a possible D gene is TRBD1 (5 bases). Germline values: CDR1 MNHNS, CDR2 SASEGT. V lost 1 base and J lost 3, with 9 bases in between. The CDR3 runs to 14 residues. The CDR3 sequence: CASSEGWGHYGYTF. CDR3 sequence (DNA): TGTGCCAGCAGTGAAGGGTGGGGACACTATGGCTACACCTTC.

V gene TRBV7-8 combines with J gene TRBJ1-1, with 11 bases fitting TRBD1. The CDR3 covers 16 residues. Germline assignment: CDR1 SGHVS and CDR2 FQNEAQ. The V and J ends lost 5 bases and 3 bases, in that order; junction bases with no gene match: 8. The chain's CDR3 is CASSPRTGGMDTEAFF. The CDR3 region has the DNA TGTGCCAGCAGCCCAAGGACAGGGGGCATGGACACTGAAGCTTTCTTT.

V usage is TRBV5-8 and J usage is TRBJ2-7, with TRBD1 as a possible D gene (6 bases). There are 16 residues in the CDR3. Per germline, CDR1 SGHTS and CDR2 YDEGEE. Trimming took off 1 base at V and 6 bases at J, with 20 bases between the two ends. In DNA, the CDR3 is TGTGCCAGCAGCTTGTCCCCAGGGGAAGTCATGGGCGAGCAGTACTTC. The encoded protein is CASSLSPGEVMGEQYF.

This sequence joins TRBV27 and TRBJ2-3; TRBD1 agrees at 7 bases. Germline CDR1 and CDR2: MNHEY and SMNVEV (reference sequence). The CDR3 length is 15 residues. The V and J ends lost 2 bases and 1 base, in that order; junction bases with no gene match: 3. The CDR3 loop reads CASSLGQARTDTQYF. CDR3 DNA sequence: TGTGCCAGCAGTTTAGGACAGGCCCGCACAGATACGCAGTATTTT.

V gene TRBV28 combines with J gene TRBJ2-7; D is perhaps TRBD2 (5 bases). Germline V gene lookup returns CDR1 MDHEN and CDR2 SYDVKM. The CDR3 is 14 amino acids. V was trimmed by 3 bases and J by 2 bases, leaving 11 bases between them. The CDR3 loop reads CASSLPGIAYEQYF. The CDR3 DNA follows: TGTGCCAGCAGTTTGCCGGGAATAGCCTACGAGCAGTACTTC.

V is TRBV16 and J is TRBJ2-7; 10 bases map to TRBD2. The junction had 3 bases not matched to a gene; V was cut back by 3 bases and J by 4 bases. The CDR3 sequence is 14 residues long. CDR1 and CDR2 (germline): KGHSY, FQNENV. CDR3 sequence reads: CASSQGLAHYEQYF. CDR3 nucleotides: TGTGCCAGCAGCCAGGGACTAGCGCATTACGAGCAGTACTTC.

Only a few counts were recorded for this clone. The chain carries TRBV6-1 and TRBJ2-5; 8 bases agree with TRBD1. Germline lookup yields CDR1 MNHNS and CDR2 SASEGT. The V segment lost 2 bases and the J segment 4 bases; nucleotides outside the gene matches: 9. The CDR3 totals 16 residues. The CDR3 region is CASSEPGQGIRETQYF. DNA of the CDR3: TGTGCCAGCAGTGAACCAGGACAGGGAATCCGAGAGACCCAGTACTTC.